This T cell receptor beta chain was identified in a study of blood T cell repertoires in COVID-19. This clone was counted once. The method was immunoSEQ multiplex PCR; TCRdb's version includes in-frame clones alone and lacks a portion of them. The table records approximately 200,000 clones, 75% to 90% of them present only once. The receptor was derived from a human donor in a cohort sampled during active COVID-19. Sequencing input: peripheral blood.

The CDR3 here is CASSTHRGAKNIQYF. In nucleotides, the CDR3 is TGTGCCAGTAGTACACACAGGGGAGCCAAAAACATTCAGTACTTC. The chain recombines TRBV19 with TRBJ2-4, with TRBD1 matching over 7 bases. Germline assignment: CDR1 LNHDA and CDR2 SQIVND (reference sequence). V shed 4 bases and J 0 bases; nucleotides not matched to a gene: 3. This CDR3 contains 15 residues.